This is a list of T cell receptor beta chains from one sample in a study of Ad26.COV2.S vaccination and SARS-CoV-2 variants. Measured with immunoSEQ multiplex PCR; TCRdb has only the in-frame clones, and not every one. The repertoire holds around 450,000 clones, with 85% to 90% as singletons. Material: peripheral blood, obtained in a trial of Ad26.COV2.S vaccine versus placebo. These receptors came from a person aged 18-65 years who received the Ad26.COV2.S COVID-19 vaccine or a placebo. CDR3s include the opening cysteine and the closing phenylalanine or tryptophan. Fields, in order: V gene, J gene, D gene, clone size, CDR3 protein, CDR3 DNA. A D gene is named only where the DNA matches it firmly. Part of the rows lack a size; the others show once, few, many or a class for expanded clones.

v_call: TRBV10-3
j_call: TRBJ2-2
d_call: .
clone_size: once
cdr3_aa: CAISGGDTGELFF
cdr3_nt: TGTGCCATCAGTGGGGGTGACACCGGGGAGCTGTTTTTT

v_call: TRBV5-6
j_call: TRBJ2-7
d_call: .
clone_size: .
cdr3_aa: CASSFGVRSYEQYF
cdr3_nt: TGTGCCAGCAGCTTCGGCGTCAGGAGCTACGAGCAGTACTTC

v_call: TRBV27
j_call: TRBJ2-1
d_call: TRBD2
clone_size: .
cdr3_aa: CASSASPAGNSGSVSYNEQFF
cdr3_nt: TGTGCCAGCAGTGCCTCCCCGGCGGGGAATAGCGGGAGTGTCTCCTACAATGAGCAGTTCTTC

v_call: TRBV14
j_call: TRBJ2-3
d_call: .
clone_size: once
cdr3_aa: CASSSLTLKGSTDTQYF
cdr3_nt: TGTGCCAGCAGCTCCTTAACGTTGAAAGGGAGCACAGATACGCAGTATTTT

v_call: TRBV28
j_call: TRBJ2-7
d_call: .
clone_size: few
cdr3_aa: CASSLRGAYEQYF
cdr3_nt: TGTGCCAGCAGTTTAAGGGGCGCCTACGAGCAGTACTTC

v_call: TRBV28
j_call: TRBJ1-1
d_call: .
clone_size: .
cdr3_aa: CASSLYRGLYTEAFF
cdr3_nt: TGTGCCAGCAGTTTATACCGAGGGTTATACACTGAAGCTTTCTTT

v_call: TRBV5-4
j_call: TRBJ2-3
d_call: .
clone_size: once
cdr3_aa: CASSLNRASTDTQYF
cdr3_nt: TGTGCCAGCAGCTTGAACCGGGCCAGCACAGATACGCAGTATTTT

v_call: TRBV12-3/TRBV12-4
j_call: TRBJ1-2
d_call: .
clone_size: .
cdr3_aa: CASSLTVDGYTF
cdr3_nt: TGTGCCAGCAGTTTAACGGTAGATGGCTACACCTTC

v_call: TRBV11-2
j_call: TRBJ1-2
d_call: .
clone_size: once
cdr3_aa: CASSLGDTYGYTF
cdr3_nt: TGTGCCAGCAGCTTAGGGGACACCTATGGCTACACCTTC

v_call: TRBV30
j_call: TRBJ2-7
d_call: .
clone_size: .
cdr3_aa: CAWSAEFTSEQYF
cdr3_nt: TGTGCCTGGAGTGCGGAATTTACTAGTGAGCAGTACTTC

v_call: TRBV5-8
j_call: TRBJ1-2
d_call: .
clone_size: .
cdr3_aa: CASSSRGLKNYGYTF
cdr3_nt: TGTGCCAGCAGTTCCAGGGGACTAAAGAACTATGGCTACACCTTC

v_call: TRBV4-3
j_call: TRBJ1-2
d_call: .
clone_size: few
cdr3_aa: CASSQDRTYYGYTF
cdr3_nt: TGCGCCAGCAGCCAAGATAGAACGTACTATGGCTACACCTTC

v_call: TRBV4-3
j_call: TRBJ1-1
d_call: .
clone_size: .
cdr3_aa: CASSQVGTGGAFF
cdr3_nt: TGCGCCAGCAGCCAAGTTGGTACGGGCGGAGCTTTCTTT

v_call: TRBV7-2
j_call: TRBJ2-3
d_call: TRBD2
clone_size: .
cdr3_aa: CASSMGLAGVYTQYF
cdr3_nt: TGTGCCAGCAGCATGGGACTAGCGGGAGTGTATACGCAGTATTTT

v_call: TRBV16
j_call: TRBJ2-4
d_call: .
clone_size: .
cdr3_aa: CASSPLLKVAKNIQYF
cdr3_nt: TGTGCCAGCAGCCCTCTTTTGAAGGTAGCCAAAAACATTCAGTACTTC

v_call: TRBV2
j_call: TRBJ2-1
d_call: .
clone_size: .
cdr3_aa: CASSDRGPGVDEQFF
cdr3_nt: TGTGCCAGCAGTGACCGGGGGCCAGGTGTCGATGAGCAGTTCTTC

v_call: TRBV4-2
j_call: TRBJ2-1
d_call: TRBD2
clone_size: .
cdr3_aa: CASSQDLAGGPTDEQFF
cdr3_nt: TGTGCCAGCAGCCAAGATTTAGCGGGGGGCCCGACCGATGAGCAGTTCTTC

v_call: TRBV24-1
j_call: TRBJ2-1
d_call: .
clone_size: .
cdr3_aa: CATSEAGKGFYNEQFF
cdr3_nt: TGTGCCACCAGTGAGGCGGGGAAGGGTTTCTACAATGAGCAGTTCTTC

v_call: TRBV6-1
j_call: TRBJ1-1
d_call: .
clone_size: .
cdr3_aa: CASSEASRNTEAFF
cdr3_nt: TGTGCCAGCAGTGAAGCTTCAAGGAACACTGAAGCTTTCTTT

v_call: TRBV7-8
j_call: TRBJ1-1
d_call: .
clone_size: .
cdr3_aa: CASTWGRAMNTEAFF
cdr3_nt: TGTGCCAGCACTTGGGGCAGGGCCATGAACACTGAAGCTTTCTTT

v_call: TRBV3-1/TRBV3-2
j_call: TRBJ1-2
d_call: .
clone_size: .
cdr3_aa: CASSRLEGTSFYGYTF
cdr3_nt: TGTGCCAGCAGCCGACTTGAGGGAACATCTTTCTATGGCTACACCTTC

v_call: TRBV4-2
j_call: TRBJ1-6
d_call: .
clone_size: .
cdr3_aa: CASSQSSYNSPLHF
cdr3_nt: TGTGCCAGCAGCCAGAGCTCCTATAATTCACCCCTCCACTTT

v_call: TRBV5-1
j_call: TRBJ2-1
d_call: .
clone_size: few
cdr3_aa: CASSWAQNEQFF
cdr3_nt: TGCGCCAGCAGCTGGGCCCAGAATGAGCAGTTCTTC

v_call: TRBV5-4
j_call: TRBJ2-7
d_call: TRBD2
clone_size: .
cdr3_aa: CASSAGNTLAGGPYEQYF
cdr3_nt: TGTGCCAGCAGCGCCGGAAATACACTAGCGGGGGGGCCCTACGAGCAGTACTTC

v_call: TRBV24-1
j_call: TRBJ2-1
d_call: TRBD2
clone_size: .
cdr3_aa: CATSVPSGGGTNEQFF
cdr3_nt: TGTGCCACCAGTGTCCCTAGCGGGGGTGGGACCAATGAGCAGTTCTTC

v_call: TRBV2
j_call: TRBJ2-1
d_call: TRBD2
clone_size: .
cdr3_aa: CASSEGSGRGNEQFF
cdr3_nt: TGTGCCAGCAGTGAAGGTAGCGGGAGAGGCAATGAGCAGTTCTTC

v_call: TRBV10-3
j_call: TRBJ1-6
d_call: .
clone_size: .
cdr3_aa: CAIAPGPNSPLHF
cdr3_nt: TGTGCCATAGCGCCGGGACCCAATTCACCCCTCCACTTT

v_call: TRBV4-1
j_call: TRBJ2-2
d_call: TRBD1
clone_size: .
cdr3_aa: CASSRRGGTGPTGELFF
cdr3_nt: TGCGCCAGCAGCCGCCGGGGCGGGACAGGGCCCACCGGGGAGCTGTTTTTT

v_call: TRBV11-2
j_call: TRBJ1-1
d_call: .
clone_size: .
cdr3_aa: CASSFFGGGTEAFF
cdr3_nt: TGTGCCAGCAGCTTTTTTGGGGGGGGCACTGAAGCTTTCTTT

v_call: TRBV5-4
j_call: TRBJ1-1
d_call: TRBD1
clone_size: .
cdr3_aa: CASSLPDRVSEAFF
cdr3_nt: TGTGCCAGCAGCTTACCCGACAGGGTGAGTGAAGCTTTCTTT

v_call: TRBV7-2
j_call: TRBJ2-3
d_call: TRBD2
clone_size: .
cdr3_aa: CASSFRTSLDTQYF
cdr3_nt: TGTGCCAGCAGCTTTCGGACTAGCTTGGATACGCAGTATTTT

v_call: TRBV7-6
j_call: TRBJ1-2
d_call: TRBD1
clone_size: .
cdr3_aa: CASSLGRRTGDGYTF
cdr3_nt: TGTGCCAGCAGCTTAGGCCGGCGGACAGGGGATGGCTACACCTTC

v_call: TRBV6-2/TRBV6-3
j_call: TRBJ1-1
d_call: TRBD1
clone_size: .
cdr3_aa: CASSDRGSRAFF
cdr3_nt: TGTGCCAGCAGTGACAGGGGGTCGCGAGCTTTCTTT

v_call: TRBV5-4
j_call: TRBJ2-5
d_call: TRBD1
clone_size: .
cdr3_aa: CASSLRQGARETQYF
cdr3_nt: TGTGCCAGCAGCTTACGGCAGGGGGCGCGAGAGACCCAGTACTTC

v_call: TRBV4-3
j_call: TRBJ1-2
d_call: .
clone_size: .
cdr3_aa: CASSQEGGSWNYGYTF
cdr3_nt: TGCGCCAGCAGCCAAGAGGGTGGCAGCTGGAACTATGGCTACACCTTC

v_call: TRBV18
j_call: TRBJ1-2
d_call: .
clone_size: .
cdr3_aa: CASSHRDRDHFTF
cdr3_nt: TGTGCCAGCTCACACCGGGACCGCGATCATTTCACCTTC

v_call: TRBV9
j_call: TRBJ2-1
d_call: .
clone_size: .
cdr3_aa: CASSARTDSYNEQFF
cdr3_nt: TGTGCCAGCAGCGCTCGGACTGATTCCTACAATGAGCAGTTCTTC

v_call: TRBV7-8
j_call: TRBJ2-3
d_call: .
clone_size: .
cdr3_aa: CASSSDRYTSTDTQYF
cdr3_nt: TGTGCCAGCAGCTCTGACAGATATACTAGCACAGATACGCAGTATTTT

v_call: TRBV29-1
j_call: TRBJ1-1
d_call: .
clone_size: .
cdr3_aa: CSVGTQPNTEAFF
cdr3_nt: TGCAGCGTCGGGACGCAGCCGAACACTGAAGCTTTCTTT

v_call: TRBV7-2
j_call: TRBJ1-1
d_call: .
clone_size: .
cdr3_aa: CASSLERNTEAFF
cdr3_nt: TGTGCCAGCAGCTTAGAGAGAAACACTGAAGCTTTCTTT

v_call: TRBV28
j_call: TRBJ1-2
d_call: .
clone_size: .
cdr3_aa: CASSFSGGYGYTF
cdr3_nt: TGTGCCAGCAGTTTTTCGGGGGGGTATGGCTACACCTTC